This is a list of T cell receptor beta chains from one sample in a study of blood T cell repertoires in COVID-19. TCRdb keeps only in-frame clones here, not all; method: immunoSEQ multiplex PCR. The sample contains around 67,000 clones, 88% of which appear only once. Sequenced sample: peripheral blood. Source of these receptors: a woman aged 80 or over with active or convalescent COVID-19. Both conserved end residues are trimmed from each CDR3.

V gene: TRBV6-5; J gene: TRBJ1-1; CDR3 protein: ASSSPGQNTEAF
V gene: TRBV4-1; J gene: TRBJ1-2; CDR3 protein: ASSPSLYSLNYGYT
V gene: TRBV11-2; J gene: TRBJ2-7; CDR3 protein: ASSLDVSGYEQY
V gene: TRBV28; J gene: TRBJ1-5; CDR3 protein: ASSFSGQISNQPQH
V gene: TRBV3-1/TRBV3-2; J gene: TRBJ1-3; CDR3 protein: ASSPKGAGQPSGNTIY
V gene: TRBV20-1; J gene: TRBJ2-1; CDR3 protein: SASADNEQF
V gene: TRBV19; J gene: TRBJ1-1; CDR3 protein: ASSTGLGENTEAF
V gene: TRBV5-1; J gene: TRBJ1-6; CDR3 protein: ASKDLLSSYNSPLH
V gene: TRBV11-2; J gene: TRBJ2-5; CDR3 protein: ASSHISPEETQY
V gene: TRBV5-4; J gene: TRBJ2-2; CDR3 protein: ASTPPESGRTGELF
V gene: TRBV18; J gene: TRBJ2-5; CDR3 protein: ASSPRDYTETQY
V gene: TRBV19; J gene: TRBJ2-5; CDR3 protein: ASTRLGGVLY
V gene: TRBV5-1; J gene: TRBJ2-2; CDR3 protein: ASSPVGTGGANTGELF
V gene: TRBV6-2/TRBV6-3; J gene: TRBJ1-5; CDR3 protein: ASSYPPSGGRRQPQH
V gene: TRBV3-1/TRBV3-2; J gene: TRBJ2-2; CDR3 protein: ASSPSLAGPTGELF
V gene: TRBV7-2; J gene: TRBJ2-7; CDR3 protein: ASSLEATSGAYEQY